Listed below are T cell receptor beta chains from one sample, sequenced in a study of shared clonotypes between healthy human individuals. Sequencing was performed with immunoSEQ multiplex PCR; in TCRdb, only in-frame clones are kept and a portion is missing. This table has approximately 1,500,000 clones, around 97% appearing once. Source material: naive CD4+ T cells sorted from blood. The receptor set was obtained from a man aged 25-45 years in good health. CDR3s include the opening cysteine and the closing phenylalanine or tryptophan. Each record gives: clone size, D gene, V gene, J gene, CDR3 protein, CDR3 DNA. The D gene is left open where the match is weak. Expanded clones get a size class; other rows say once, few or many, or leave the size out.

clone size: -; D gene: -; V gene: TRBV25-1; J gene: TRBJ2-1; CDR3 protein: CASSETTPPSSYNEQFF; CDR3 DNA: TGTGCCAGCAGTGAAACGACACCTCCCTCCTCCTACAATGAGCAGTTCTTC
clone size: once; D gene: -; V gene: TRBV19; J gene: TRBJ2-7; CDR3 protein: CASSTTISYEQYF; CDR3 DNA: TGTGCCAGTAGTACGACTATCTCCTACGAGCAGTACTTC
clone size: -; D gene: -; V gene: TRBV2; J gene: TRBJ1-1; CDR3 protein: CASSAPGGLGNTEAFF; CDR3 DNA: TGTGCCAGCAGTGCGCCCGGGGGGCTCGGGAACACTGAAGCTTTCTTT
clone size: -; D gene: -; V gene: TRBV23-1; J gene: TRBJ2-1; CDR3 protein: CASSHGNEQFF; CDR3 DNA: TGCGCCAGCAGTCACGGCAATGAGCAGTTCTTC
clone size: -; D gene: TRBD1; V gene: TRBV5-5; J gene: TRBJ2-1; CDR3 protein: CASSFPGTGNPNEQFF; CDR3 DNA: TGTGCCAGCAGCTTCCCCGGGACAGGGAATCCCAATGAGCAGTTCTTC
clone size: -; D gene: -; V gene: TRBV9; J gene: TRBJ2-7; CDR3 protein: CASSVGQEPYEQYF; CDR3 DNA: TGTGCCAGCAGCGTAGGGCAGGAACCCTACGAGCAGTACTTC
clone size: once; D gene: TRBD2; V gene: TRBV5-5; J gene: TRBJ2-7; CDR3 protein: CASSLAVRTSGYEQYF; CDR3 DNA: TGTGCCAGCAGCTTGGCCGTCCGGACTAGCGGCTACGAGCAGTACTTC
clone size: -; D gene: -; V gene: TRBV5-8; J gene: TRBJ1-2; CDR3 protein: CASSLDRGYGYTF; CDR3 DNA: TGTGCCAGCAGCTTGGACAGAGGTTATGGCTACACCTTC
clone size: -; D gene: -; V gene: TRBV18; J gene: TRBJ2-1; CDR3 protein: CASSTLGNRRDNEQFF; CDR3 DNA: TGTGCCAGCTCAACTCTTGGCAATAGGAGGGATAATGAGCAGTTCTTC
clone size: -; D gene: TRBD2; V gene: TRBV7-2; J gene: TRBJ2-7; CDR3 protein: CASSSRTSGTYEQYF; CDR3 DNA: TGTGCCAGCAGCTCTAGGACTAGCGGGACCTACGAGCAGTACTTC
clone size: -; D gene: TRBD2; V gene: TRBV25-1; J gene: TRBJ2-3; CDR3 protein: CASSELAGVEDTQYF; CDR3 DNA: TGTGCCAGCAGTGAATTAGCGGGAGTAGAAGATACGCAGTATTTT
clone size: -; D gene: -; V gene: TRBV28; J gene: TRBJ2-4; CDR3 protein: CASSPTWGRSVDAKNIQYF; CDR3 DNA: TGTGCCAGCAGTCCCACATGGGGGAGGTCAGTAGACGCCAAAAACATTCAGTACTTC
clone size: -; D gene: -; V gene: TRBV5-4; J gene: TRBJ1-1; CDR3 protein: CASSLIGVSGTEAFF; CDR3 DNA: TGTGCCAGCAGCTTGATAGGGGTGTCGGGCACTGAAGCTTTCTTT
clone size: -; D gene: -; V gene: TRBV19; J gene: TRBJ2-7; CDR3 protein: CASKDPQGGSSYEQYF; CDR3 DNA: TGTGCCAGTAAGGATCCCCAGGGTGGAAGCTCCTACGAGCAGTACTTC
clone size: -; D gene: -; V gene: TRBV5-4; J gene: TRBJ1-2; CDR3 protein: CASSLANYGYTF; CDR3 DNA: TGTGCCAGCAGCTTGGCCAACTATGGCTACACCTTC
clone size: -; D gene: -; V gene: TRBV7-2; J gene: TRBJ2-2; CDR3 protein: CASSSIYRGGELFF; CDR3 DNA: TGTGCCAGCAGCTCCATATATCGGGGCGGGGAGCTGTTTTTT
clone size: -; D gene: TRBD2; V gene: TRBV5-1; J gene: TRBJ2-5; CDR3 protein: CASSFLAGGIETQYF; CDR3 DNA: TGCGCCAGCAGCTTTTTAGCGGGAGGGATTGAGACCCAGTACTTC
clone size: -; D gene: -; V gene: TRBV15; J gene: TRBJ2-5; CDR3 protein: CATSQGPRETQYF; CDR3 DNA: TGTGCCACCTCCCAAGGCCCCAGAGAGACCCAGTACTTC
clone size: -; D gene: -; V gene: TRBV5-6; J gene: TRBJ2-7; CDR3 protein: CASTFGRVGEQYF; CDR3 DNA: TGTGCCAGCACCTTTGGCAGGGTTGGGGAGCAGTACTTC
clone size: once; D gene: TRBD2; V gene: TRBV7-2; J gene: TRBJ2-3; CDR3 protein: CASSLASGSTDTQYF; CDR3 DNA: TGTGCCAGCAGCCTAGCTAGCGGGAGCACAGATACGCAGTATTTT
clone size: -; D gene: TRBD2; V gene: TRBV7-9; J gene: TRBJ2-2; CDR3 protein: CASSLAGGPGGELFF; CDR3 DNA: TGTGCCAGCAGCCTAGCGGGAGGGCCAGGCGGGGAGCTGTTTTTT
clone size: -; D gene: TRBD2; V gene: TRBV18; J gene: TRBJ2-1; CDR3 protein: CASSPFSGSLYNEQFF; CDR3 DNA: TGTGCCAGCTCACCGTTTAGCGGGAGCTTGTACAATGAGCAGTTCTTC
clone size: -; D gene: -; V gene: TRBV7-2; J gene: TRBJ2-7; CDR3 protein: CASSSGHLSYEQYF; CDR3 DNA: TGTGCCAGCAGCTCAGGACACCTCTCCTACGAGCAGTACTTC
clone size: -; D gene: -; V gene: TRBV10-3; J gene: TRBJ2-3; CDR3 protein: CAISIRESTDTQYF; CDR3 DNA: TGTGCCATCTCCATTCGGGAATCGACAGATACGCAGTATTTT
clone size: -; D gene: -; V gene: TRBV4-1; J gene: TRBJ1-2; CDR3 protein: CASSHTKYPDQRQAWGYTF; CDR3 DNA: TGCGCCAGCAGCCATACCAAATACCCTGACCAGAGACAGGCTTGGGGCTACACCTTC
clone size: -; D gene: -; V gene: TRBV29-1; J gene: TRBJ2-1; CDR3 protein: CSALKTSYNEQFF; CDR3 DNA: TGCAGCGCCCTGAAGACTAGCTACAATGAGCAGTTCTTC
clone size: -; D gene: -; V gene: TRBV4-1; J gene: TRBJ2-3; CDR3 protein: CASSQDRAIGGDTQYF; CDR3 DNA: TGCGCCAGCAGCCAAGACAGGGCCATCGGAGGGGATACGCAGTATTTT
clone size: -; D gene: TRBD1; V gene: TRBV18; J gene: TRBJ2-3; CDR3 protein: CASSATLGQGLTDTQYF; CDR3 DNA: TGTGCCAGCTCAGCTACCCTGGGACAGGGGTTAACAGATACGCAGTATTTT
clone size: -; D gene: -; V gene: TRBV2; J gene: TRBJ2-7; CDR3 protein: CASSLTYEQYF; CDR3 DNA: TGTGCCAGCAGTCTCACCTACGAGCAGTACTTC
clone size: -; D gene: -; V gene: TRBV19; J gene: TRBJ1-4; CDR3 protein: CASSFLDVQKLFF; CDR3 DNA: TGTGCCAGTAGTTTTTTGGACGTTCAAAAACTGTTTTTT
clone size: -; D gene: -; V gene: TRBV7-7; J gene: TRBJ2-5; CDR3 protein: CASSLRRGELETQYF; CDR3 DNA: TGTGCCAGCAGCCTCCGGCGGGGCGAGTTGGAGACCCAGTACTTC
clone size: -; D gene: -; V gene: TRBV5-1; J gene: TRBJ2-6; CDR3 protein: CASSVNPVSGANVLTF; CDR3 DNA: TGCGCCAGCAGCGTAAACCCGGTCTCTGGGGCCAACGTCCTGACTTTC
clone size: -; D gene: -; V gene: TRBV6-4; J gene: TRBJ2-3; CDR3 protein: CASSKGAGSDTQYF; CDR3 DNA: TGTGCCAGCAGTAAAGGGGCAGGTTCGGATACGCAGTATTTT
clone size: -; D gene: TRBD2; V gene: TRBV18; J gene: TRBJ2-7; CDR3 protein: CASSPQSSGLSSYEQYF; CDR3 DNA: TGTGCCAGCTCACCACAGTCTAGCGGGCTGAGCTCCTACGAGCAGTACTTC
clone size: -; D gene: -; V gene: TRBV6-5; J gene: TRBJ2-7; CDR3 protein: CASRRGRPYEQYF; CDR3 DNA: TGTGCCAGTCGGAGGGGGCGTCCCTACGAGCAGTACTTC
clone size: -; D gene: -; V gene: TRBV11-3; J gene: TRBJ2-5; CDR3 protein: CASSPGRVETQYF; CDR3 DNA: TGTGCCAGCAGCCCCGGACGCGTCGAGACCCAGTACTTC
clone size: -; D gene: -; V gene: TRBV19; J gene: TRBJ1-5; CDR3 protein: CASVKGHTSQPQHF; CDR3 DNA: TGTGCCTCGGTTAAAGGGCATACCAGTCAGCCCCAGCATTTT
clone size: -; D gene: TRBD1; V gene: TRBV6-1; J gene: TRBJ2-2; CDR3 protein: CASRPGGFDTGELFF; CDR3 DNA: TGTGCCAGCAGGCCAGGGGGCTTTGACACCGGGGAGCTGTTTTTT
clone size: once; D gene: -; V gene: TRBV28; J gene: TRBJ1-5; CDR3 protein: CASIGGPKSNQPQHF; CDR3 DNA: TGTGCCAGCATTGGGGGGCCCAAAAGCAATCAGCCCCAGCATTTT
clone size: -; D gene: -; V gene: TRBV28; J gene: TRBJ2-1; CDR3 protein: CASSESSYNEQFF; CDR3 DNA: TGTGCCAGCTCTGAAAGCTCCTACAATGAGCAGTTCTTC
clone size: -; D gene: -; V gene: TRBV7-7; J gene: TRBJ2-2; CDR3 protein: CASSLWGIGELFF; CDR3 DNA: TGTGCTAGCAGCTTATGGGGCATCGGGGAGCTGTTTTTT
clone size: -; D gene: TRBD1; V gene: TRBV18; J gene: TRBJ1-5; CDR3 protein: CASSPRTGGNQPQHF; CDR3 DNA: TGTGCCAGCTCTCCAAGGACAGGGGGCAATCAGCCCCAGCATTTT